This TCR beta chain came from a study of blood T cell repertoires in COVID-19. Across the whole study: Samples of COVID-19 (acute and convalescent) were obtained from the United States, Italy and Spain. Sources were T cells, B-cell-depleted T cells, or PBMCs; the material itself was cDNA or gDNA.

Seattle's enrolled individuals joined amid active infection and were then monitored longitudinally. V shed 4 bases and J shed 3 bases, with 20 bases lying between them. The germline V gene has CDR1 SGHRS and CDR2 YFSETQ. CDR3 size: 17 residues. Source study methods: Amplifying reference gene primers gave estimates of nucleated cell counts. Method: immunoSEQ multiplex PCR; TCRdb's copy keeps in-frame clones and lacks some. D and trimming were read from the DNA, whereas the V and J calls and clone size are those reported in that table. The sample lists about 130,000 clones, roughly 90% occurring once. Sequencing used peripheral blood. V usage is TRBV5-1 and J usage is TRBJ2-4; D unclear. This receptor was taken from a man aged 55 to 70 with COVID-19, enrolled during active disease. In DNA, the CDR3 is TGCGCCAGCAGCCTCGAAGCCCTCTCCTTGAGCAAAAACATTCAGTACTTC. Its protein is CASSLEALSLSKNIQYF.